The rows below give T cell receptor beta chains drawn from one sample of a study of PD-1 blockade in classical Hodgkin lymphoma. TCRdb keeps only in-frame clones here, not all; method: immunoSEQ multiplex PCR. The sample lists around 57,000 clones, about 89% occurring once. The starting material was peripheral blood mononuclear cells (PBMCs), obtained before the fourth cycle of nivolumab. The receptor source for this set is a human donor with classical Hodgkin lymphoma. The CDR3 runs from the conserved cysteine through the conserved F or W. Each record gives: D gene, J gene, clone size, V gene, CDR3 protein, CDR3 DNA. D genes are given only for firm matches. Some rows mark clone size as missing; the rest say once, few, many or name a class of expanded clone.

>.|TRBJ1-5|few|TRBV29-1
CSAWDGHQPQHF
TGCAGCGCGTGGGACGGTCATCAGCCCCAGCATTTT
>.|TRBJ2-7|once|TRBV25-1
CASSRSGPRASYEQYF
TGTGCCAGCAGCCGTTCAGGCCCCAGGGCCTCCTACGAGCAGTACTTC
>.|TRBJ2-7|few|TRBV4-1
CASSQDPGRTYEQYF
TGCGCCAGCAGCCAAGATCCGGGCAGAACCTACGAGCAGTACTTC
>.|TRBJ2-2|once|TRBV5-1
CASSLDGVGELFF
TGCGCCAGCAGCTTGGACGGGGTCGGGGAGCTGTTTTTT
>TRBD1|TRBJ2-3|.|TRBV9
CASSVRQGPDTQYF
TGTGCCAGCAGCGTCCGACAGGGTCCAGATACGCAGTATTTT
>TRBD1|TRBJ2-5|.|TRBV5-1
CASSLFETGPGKTQYF
TGCGCCAGCAGCTTGTTCGAGACAGGGCCAGGGAAGACCCAGTACTTC
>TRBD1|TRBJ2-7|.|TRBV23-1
CASSHPTGGSYEQYF
TGCGCCAGCAGTCACCCGACAGGGGGCTCCTACGAGCAGTACTTC
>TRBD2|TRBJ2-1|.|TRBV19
CASSIPGLAGGYNEQFF
TGTGCCAGTAGTATCCCGGGACTAGCGGGAGGGTACAATGAGCAGTTCTTC
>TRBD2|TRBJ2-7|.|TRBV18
CASSGGLASSYEQYF
TGTGCCAGCTCGGGTGGACTAGCGAGCTCCTACGAGCAGTACTTC
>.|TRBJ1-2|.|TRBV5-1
CASSTRRRGYTF
TGCGCCAGCAGCACTAGGCGTCGTGGCTACACCTTC
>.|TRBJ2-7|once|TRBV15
CATSRDTSPFPTEQYF
TGTGCCACCAGCAGAGATACGTCGCCATTCCCAACCGAGCAGTACTTC
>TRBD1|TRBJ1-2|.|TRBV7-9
CASTQQGAYGYTF
TGTGCCAGCACCCAACAGGGGGCATATGGCTACACCTTC
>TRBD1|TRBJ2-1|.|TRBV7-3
CASSQGDRDTGEQFF
TGTGCCAGCAGCCAGGGAGACAGGGATACCGGTGAGCAGTTCTTC
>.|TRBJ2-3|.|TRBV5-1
CASGHVSTDTQYF
TGCGCCAGCGGACACGTCAGCACAGATACGCAGTATTTT
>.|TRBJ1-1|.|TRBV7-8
CASSLLGNMNTEAFF
TGTGCCAGCAGCTTGTTGGGGAACATGAACACTGAAGCTTTCTTT
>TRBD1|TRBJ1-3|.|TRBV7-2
CASSDSGGIGGNTIYF
TGTGCCAGCAGCGATTCAGGGGGTATTGGGGGAAACACCATATATTTT
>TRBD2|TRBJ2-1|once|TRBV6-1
CASSLAGANEQFF
TGTGCCAGCAGCCTAGCGGGAGCCAATGAGCAGTTCTTC
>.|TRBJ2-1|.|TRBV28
CASSSLVRNEQFF
TGTGCCAGCAGTTCTCTAGTGAGGAATGAGCAGTTCTTC
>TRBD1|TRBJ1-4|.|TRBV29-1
CSASGTGRATNEKLFF
TGCAGCGCCTCCGGGACAGGACGTGCAACTAATGAAAAACTGTTTTTT
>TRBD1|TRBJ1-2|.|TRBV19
CASSSRTGPSYGYTF
TGTGCCAGTAGTTCTCGGACAGGCCCAAGCTATGGCTACACCTTC